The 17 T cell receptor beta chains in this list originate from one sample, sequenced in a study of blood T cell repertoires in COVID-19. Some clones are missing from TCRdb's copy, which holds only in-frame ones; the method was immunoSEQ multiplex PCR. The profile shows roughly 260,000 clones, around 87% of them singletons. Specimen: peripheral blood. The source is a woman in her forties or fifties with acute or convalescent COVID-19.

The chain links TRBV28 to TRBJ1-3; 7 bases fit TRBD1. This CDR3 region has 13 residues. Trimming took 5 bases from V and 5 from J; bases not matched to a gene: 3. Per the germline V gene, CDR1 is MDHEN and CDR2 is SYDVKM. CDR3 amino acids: CASSKGGRNTIYF. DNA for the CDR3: TGTGCCAGCAGTAAAGGGGGCAGAAACACCATATATTTT.

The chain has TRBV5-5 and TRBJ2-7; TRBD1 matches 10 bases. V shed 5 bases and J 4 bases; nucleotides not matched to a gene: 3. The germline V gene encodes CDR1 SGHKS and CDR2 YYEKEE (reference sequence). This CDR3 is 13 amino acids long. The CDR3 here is CASRRQGAYEQYF. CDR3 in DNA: TGTGCCAGCAGAAGACAGGGGGCATACGAGCAGTACTTC.

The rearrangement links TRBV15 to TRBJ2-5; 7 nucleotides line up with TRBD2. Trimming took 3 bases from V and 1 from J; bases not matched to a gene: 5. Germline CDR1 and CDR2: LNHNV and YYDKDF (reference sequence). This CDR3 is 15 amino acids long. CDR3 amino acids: CATSRGGKLQETQYF. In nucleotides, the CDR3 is TGTGCCACCAGCAGGGGGGGGAAACTCCAAGAGACCCAGTACTTC.

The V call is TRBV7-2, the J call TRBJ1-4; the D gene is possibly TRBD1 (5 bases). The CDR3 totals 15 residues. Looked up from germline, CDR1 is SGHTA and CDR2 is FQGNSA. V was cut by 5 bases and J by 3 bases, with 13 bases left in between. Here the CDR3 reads CASSTLGGSNEKLFF. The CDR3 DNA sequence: TGTGCCAGCAGCACCCTCGGGGGATCTAATGAAAAACTGTTTTTT. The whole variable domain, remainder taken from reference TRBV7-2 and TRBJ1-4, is GAGVSQSPSNKVTEKGKDVELRCDPISGHTALYWYRQSLGQGLEFLIYFQGNSAPDKSGLPSDRFSAERTGGSVSTLTIQRTQQEDSAVYLCASSTLGGSNEKLFFGSGTQLSVL.

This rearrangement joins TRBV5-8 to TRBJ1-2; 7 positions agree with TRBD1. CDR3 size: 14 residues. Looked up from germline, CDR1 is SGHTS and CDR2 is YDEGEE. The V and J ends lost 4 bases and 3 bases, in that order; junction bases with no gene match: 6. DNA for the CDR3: TGTGCCAGCAGCCACCGGGACAGATACTATGGCTACACCTTC. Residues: CASSHRDRYYGYTF.

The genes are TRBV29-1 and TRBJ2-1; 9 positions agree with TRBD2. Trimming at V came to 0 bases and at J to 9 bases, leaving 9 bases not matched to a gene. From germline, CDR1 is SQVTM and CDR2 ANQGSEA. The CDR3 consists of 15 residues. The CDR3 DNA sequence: TGCAGCGTTGAAGATCAAGCGGGAGGCTGGGGTGAGCAGTTCTTC. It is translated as CSVEDQAGGWGEQFF.

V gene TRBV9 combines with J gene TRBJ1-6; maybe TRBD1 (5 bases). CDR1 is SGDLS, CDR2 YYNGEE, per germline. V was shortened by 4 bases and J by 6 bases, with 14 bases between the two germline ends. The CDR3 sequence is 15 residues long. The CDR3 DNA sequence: TGTGCCAGCAGCACCCGACAGCCTGGTAATTCACCCCTCCACTTT. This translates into CASSTRQPGNSPLHF.

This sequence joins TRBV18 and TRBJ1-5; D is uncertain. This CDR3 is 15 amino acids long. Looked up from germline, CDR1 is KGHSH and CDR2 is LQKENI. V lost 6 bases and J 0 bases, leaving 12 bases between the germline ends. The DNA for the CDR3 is TGTGCCAGCTCGTCTACAGCTTATAGCAATCAGCCCCAGCATTTT. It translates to CASSSTAYSNQPQHF.

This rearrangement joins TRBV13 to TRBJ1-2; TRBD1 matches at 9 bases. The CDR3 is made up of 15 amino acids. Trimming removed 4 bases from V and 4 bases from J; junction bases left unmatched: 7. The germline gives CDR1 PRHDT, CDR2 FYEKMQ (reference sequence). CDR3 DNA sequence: TGTGCCAGCAGCTCAACCGGGACAGGGACCTATGGCTACACCTTC. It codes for CASSSTGTGTYGYTF.

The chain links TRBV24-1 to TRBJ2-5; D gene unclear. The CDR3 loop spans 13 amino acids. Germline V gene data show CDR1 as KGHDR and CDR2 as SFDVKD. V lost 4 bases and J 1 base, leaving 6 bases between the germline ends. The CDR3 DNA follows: TGTGCCACCAGTGAGGGCAGCCAAGAGACCCAGTACTTC. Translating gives CATSEGSQETQYF.

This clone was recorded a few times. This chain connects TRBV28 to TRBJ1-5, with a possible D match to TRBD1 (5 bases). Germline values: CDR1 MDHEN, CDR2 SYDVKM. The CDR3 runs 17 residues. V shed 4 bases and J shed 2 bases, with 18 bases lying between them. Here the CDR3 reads CASSSGAMGSGNQPQHF. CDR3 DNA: TGTGCCAGCAGTTCTGGGGCCATGGGGTCGGGCAATCAGCCCCAGCATTTT.

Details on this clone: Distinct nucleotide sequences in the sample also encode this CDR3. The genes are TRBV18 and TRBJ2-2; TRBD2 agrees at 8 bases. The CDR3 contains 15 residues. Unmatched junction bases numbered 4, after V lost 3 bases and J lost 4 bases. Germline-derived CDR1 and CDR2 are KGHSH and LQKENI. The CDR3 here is CASSPGTRGTGELFF. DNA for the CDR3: TGTGCCAGCTCACCGGGGACTAGGGGCACCGGGGAGCTGTTTTTT.

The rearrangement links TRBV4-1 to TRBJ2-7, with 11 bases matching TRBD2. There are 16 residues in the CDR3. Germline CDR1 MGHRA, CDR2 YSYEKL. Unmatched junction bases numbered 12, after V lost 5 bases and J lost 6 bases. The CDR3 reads CASSAHAGLAGAEQYF. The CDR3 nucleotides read TGCGCCAGCAGCGCACATGCAGGACTAGCGGGCGCCGAGCAGTACTTC.

In DNA, the CDR3 is TGTGCCAGCAGCCACCGGGGGACAGAGAACTATGGCTACACCTTC. Translating gives CASSHRGTENYGYTF. The chain recombines TRBV6-2 or TRBV6-3 with TRBJ1-2, with TRBD1 matching over 7 bases. The CDR3 has 15 residues. The junction had 9 bases not matched to a gene; V was cut back by 6 bases and J by 2 bases. CDR1 MNHEY and CDR2 SVGEGT come from the germline V gene.

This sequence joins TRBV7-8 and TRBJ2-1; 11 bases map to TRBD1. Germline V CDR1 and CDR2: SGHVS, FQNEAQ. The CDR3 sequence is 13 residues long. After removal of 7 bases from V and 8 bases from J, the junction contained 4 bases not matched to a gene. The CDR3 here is CASIMGQGDEQFF. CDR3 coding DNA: TGTGCCAGCATCATGGGACAGGGGGATGAGCAGTTCTTC.

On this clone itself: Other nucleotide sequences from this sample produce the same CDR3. This CDR3 reads CASSLAGVSYNEQFF. CDR3 DNA sequence: TGCGCCAGCAGCTTGGCGGGAGTTTCCTACAATGAGCAGTTCTTC. The chain recombines TRBV5-1 with TRBJ2-1, with a weak D call TRBD2 (6 bases). Deletions cut 0 bases from V and 1 base from J, with 8 bases between. CDR3 size: 15 residues. The germline V gene has CDR1 SGHRS and CDR2 YFSETQ. Together with reference TRBV5-1 and TRBJ2-1, the CDR3 gives the full variable domain: KAGVTQTPRYLIKTRGQQVTLSCSPISGHRSVSWYQQTPGQGLQFLFEYFSETQRNKGNFPGRFSGRQFSNSRSEMNVSTLELGDSALYLCASSLAGVSYNEQFFGPGTRLTVL.

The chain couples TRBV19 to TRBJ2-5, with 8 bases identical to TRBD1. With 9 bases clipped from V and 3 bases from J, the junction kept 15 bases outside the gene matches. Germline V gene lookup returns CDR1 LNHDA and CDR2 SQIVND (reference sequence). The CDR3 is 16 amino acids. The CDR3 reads CARSMEIRGLEETQYF. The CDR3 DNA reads TGTGCCAGATCGATGGAGATCAGGGGGCTGGAAGAGACCCAGTACTTC.